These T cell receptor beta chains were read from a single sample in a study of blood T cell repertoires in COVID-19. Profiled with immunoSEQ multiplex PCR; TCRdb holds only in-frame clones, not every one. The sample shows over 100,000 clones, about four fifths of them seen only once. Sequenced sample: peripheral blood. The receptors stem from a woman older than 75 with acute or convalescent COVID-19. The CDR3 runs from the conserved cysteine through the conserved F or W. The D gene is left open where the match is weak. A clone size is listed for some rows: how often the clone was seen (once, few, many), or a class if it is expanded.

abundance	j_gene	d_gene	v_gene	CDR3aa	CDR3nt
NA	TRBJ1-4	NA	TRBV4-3	CASSQAPQGRDPKLFF	TGCGCCAGCAGCCAAGCCCCCCAGGGCCGAGATCCAAAACTGTTTTTT
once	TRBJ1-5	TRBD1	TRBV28	CASTEDRGKDQPQHF	TGTGCCAGCACCGAGGACAGGGGAAAAGATCAGCCCCAGCATTTT
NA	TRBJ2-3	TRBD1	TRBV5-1	CASSLGGQATDTQYF	TGCGCCAGCAGCTTGGGGGGACAGGCCACAGATACGCAGTATTTT
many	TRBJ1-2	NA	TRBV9	CASSVTGIGYGYTF	TGTGCCAGCAGCGTTACAGGGATAGGGTATGGCTACACCTTC
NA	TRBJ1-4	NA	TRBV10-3	CAISESQSGEKLFF	TGTGCCATCAGTGAGTCCCAGTCTGGTGAAAAACTGTTTTTT
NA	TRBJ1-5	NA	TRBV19	CASNDKGNQPQHF	TGTGCCAGTAATGACAAGGGCAATCAGCCCCAGCATTTT
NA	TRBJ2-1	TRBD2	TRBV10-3	CAISPGTSGGNEQFF	TGTGCCATCAGCCCCGGGACTAGCGGGGGAAATGAGCAGTTCTTC
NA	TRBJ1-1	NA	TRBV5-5	CASSWEGGFDTEAFF	TGTGCCAGCAGTTGGGAGGGGGGTTTTGACACTGAAGCTTTCTTT
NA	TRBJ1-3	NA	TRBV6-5	CASSQTPGAGNTIYF	TGTGCCAGCAGCCAGACTCCAGGGGCTGGAAACACCATATATTTT
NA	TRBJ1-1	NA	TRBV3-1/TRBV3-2	CASSHSISGNTEAFF	TGTGCCAGCAGCCACTCAATTTCGGGAAACACTGAAGCTTTCTTT
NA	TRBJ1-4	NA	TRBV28	CASGEGATNEKLFF	TGTGCCAGCGGAGAGGGCGCAACTAATGAAAAACTGTTTTTT
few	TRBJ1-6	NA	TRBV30	CATDILGNNNSPLHF	TGTGCCACGGACATTCTGGGAAATAATAATTCACCCCTCCACTTT
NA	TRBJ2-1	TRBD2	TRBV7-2	CASSSRTSGSNEQFF	TGTGCCAGCAGCTCTCGGACTAGCGGGAGCAATGAGCAGTTCTTC
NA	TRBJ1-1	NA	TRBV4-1	CASSQGPGFFTEAFF	TGCGCCAGCAGCCAAGGGCCGGGGTTTTTCACTGAAGCTTTCTTT
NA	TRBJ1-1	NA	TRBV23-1	CASSQLWPNTEAFF	TGCGCCAGCAGTCAATTGTGGCCGAACACTGAAGCTTTCTTT
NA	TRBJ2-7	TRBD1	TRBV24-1	CATSDPGGEQYF	TGTGCCACCAGTGATCCAGGGGGCGAGCAGTACTTC
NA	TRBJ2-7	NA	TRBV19	CASSPPGRGLNEQYF	TGTGCCAGTAGTCCGCCGGGCAGGGGATTAAACGAGCAGTACTTC
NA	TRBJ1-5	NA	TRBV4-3	CASSQGVQGSIGQPQHF	TGCGCCAGCAGCCAAGGGGTCCAAGGGAGTATCGGTCAGCCCCAGCATTTT
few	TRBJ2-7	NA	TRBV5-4	CASSFTSNEQYF	TGTGCCAGCAGCTTCACTAGCAACGAGCAGTACTTC
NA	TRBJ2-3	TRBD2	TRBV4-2	CASSQDPLAGRTDTQYF	TGTGCCAGCAGCCAAGATCCCCTAGCGGGGCGCACAGATACGCAGTATTTT
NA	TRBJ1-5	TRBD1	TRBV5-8	CASSAGQDHNQPQHF	TGTGCCAGCAGCGCGGGACAGGACCACAATCAGCCCCAGCATTTT
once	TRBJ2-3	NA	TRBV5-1	CASSLGRGNTDTQYF	TGCGCCAGCAGCCTGGGTCGGGGGAACACAGATACGCAGTATTTT
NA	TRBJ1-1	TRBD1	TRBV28	CASRWGQMNTEAFF	TGTGCCAGCAGATGGGGACAGATGAACACTGAAGCTTTCTTT
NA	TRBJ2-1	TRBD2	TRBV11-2	CASTETSGYYNEQFF	TGTGCCAGCACCGAGACTAGCGGATACTACAATGAGCAGTTCTTC
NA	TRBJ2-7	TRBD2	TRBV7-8	CASSARTSGGPSYEQYF	TGTGCCAGCAGCGCAAGGACTAGCGGGGGGCCCTCCTACGAGCAGTACTTC
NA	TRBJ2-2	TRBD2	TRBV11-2	CASSHPGRTSGRAGELFF	TGTGCCAGCAGCCACCCCGGGAGGACTAGCGGGAGGGCCGGGGAGCTGTTTTTT
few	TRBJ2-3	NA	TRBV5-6	CASSPLMIGDTQYF	TGTGCCAGCAGCCCCTTAATGATCGGGGATACGCAGTATTTT
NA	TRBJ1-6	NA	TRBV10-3	CAISRDTYNSPLHF	TGTGCCATCAGTAGGGACACCTATAATTCACCCCTCCACTTT
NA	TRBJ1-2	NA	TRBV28	CASSLAGYGYTF	TGTGCCAGCAGTTTGGCGGGCTATGGCTACACCTTC
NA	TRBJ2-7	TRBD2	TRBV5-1	CASRSSGDSYEQYF	TGCGCCAGCAGATCTAGCGGGGACTCCTACGAGCAGTACTTC
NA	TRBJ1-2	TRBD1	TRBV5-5	CASSLGGTAYGYTF	TGTGCCAGCAGCTTGGGGGGGACAGCCTATGGCTACACCTTC
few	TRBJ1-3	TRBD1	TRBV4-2	CASSQGQALGNTIYF	TGTGCCAGCAGCCAGGGACAGGCCCTTGGAAACACCATATATTTT
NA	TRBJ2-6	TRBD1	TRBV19	CASRPGDSSGANVLTF	TGTGCCAGTAGGCCAGGGGACAGCTCTGGGGCCAACGTCCTGACTTTC
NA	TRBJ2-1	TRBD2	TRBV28	CASQLAGFYNEQFF	TGTGCCAGTCAACTAGCGGGATTCTACAATGAGCAGTTCTTC
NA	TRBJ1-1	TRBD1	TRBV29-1	CSGQTGGGTEAFF	TGCAGCGGCCAAACAGGGGGAGGGACTGAAGCTTTCTTT
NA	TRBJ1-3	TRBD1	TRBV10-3	CAISRQGIGGNTIYF	TGTGCCATCAGTCGACAGGGGATCGGTGGAAACACCATATATTTT
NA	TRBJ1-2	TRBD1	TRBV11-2	CASSITGTGYGYTF	TGTGCCAGCAGTATAACCGGGACAGGCTATGGCTACACCTTC
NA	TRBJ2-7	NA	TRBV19	CASSMGLRLGEQYF	TGTGCCAGTAGTATGGGTTTGAGGCTGGGCGAGCAGTACTTC